This T cell receptor (beta chain) was documented in a study of cytomegalovirus exposure and HLA in healthy donors. Study information: According to later analysis, the same platform produced the 120 or so validation and approximately 700 first-cohort repertoires. Study results and caveats: Cytomegalovirus association was assigned to 150 to 200 TCR beta chains. Subsequent analysis showed first-cohort TCR clusters tending to co-occur in 95 to 150 validation repertoires. Many donors shared some public TCRs, even though most TCR sequences were rare.

Germline V lookup: CDR1 SGHRS, CDR2 YFSETQ. Trimming took 1 base from V and 2 from J; bases not matched to a gene: 10. The CDR3 totals 17 residues. The repertoire was sequenced with immunoSEQ multiplex PCR; TCRdb's copy has only in-frame clones and lacks some. This table holds fewer than 250,000 clones, around 90% found once. About this clone itself: Its antigen is undetermined.

Material for sequencing was PBMCs. This TCR was recovered from a young woman in good health and CMV-seropositive. The J gene is TRBJ2-7, the V gene TRBV5-1; the match to TRBD1 covers 9 bases. In DNA, the CDR3 is TGCGCCAGCAGCTTGCCGACAGGGGGGACCTCTACCTACGAGCAGTACTTC. The encoded protein is CASSLPTGGTSTYEQYF.